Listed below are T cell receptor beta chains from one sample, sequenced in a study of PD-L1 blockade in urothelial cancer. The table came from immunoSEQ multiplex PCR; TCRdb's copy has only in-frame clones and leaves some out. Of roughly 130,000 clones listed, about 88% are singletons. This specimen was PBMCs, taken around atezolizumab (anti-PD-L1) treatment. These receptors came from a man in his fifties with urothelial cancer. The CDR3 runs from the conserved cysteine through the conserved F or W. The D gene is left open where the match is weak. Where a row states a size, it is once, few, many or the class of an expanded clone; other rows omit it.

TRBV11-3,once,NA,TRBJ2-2,CASSLETHTGELFF,TGTGCCAGCAGCTTAGAAACTCACACCGGGGAGCTGTTTTTT
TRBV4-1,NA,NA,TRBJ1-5,CASSPQDLTGSNQPQHF,TGCGCCAGCAGCCCCCAAGACCTAACCGGGAGCAATCAGCCCCAGCATTTT
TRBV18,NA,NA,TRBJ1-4,CASSLSGLNEKLFF,TGTGCCAGCTCACTGAGCGGTCTGAATGAAAAACTGTTTTTT
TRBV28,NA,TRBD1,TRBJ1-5,CASYTGTGVFSNQPQHF,TGTGCCAGTTATACCGGGACAGGAGTGTTTAGCAATCAGCCCCAGCATTTT
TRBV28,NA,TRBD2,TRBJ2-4,CASRETSGGNIQYF,TGTGCCAGCAGGGAGACTAGCGGAGGGAACATTCAGTACTTC
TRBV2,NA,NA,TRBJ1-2,CASRRVYGYTF,TGTGCCAGCCGGAGGGTCTATGGCTACACCTTC
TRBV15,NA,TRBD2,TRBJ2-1,CVTSPSGSVNEQFF,TGTGTCACCAGCCCCAGCGGGAGCGTCAATGAGCAGTTCTTC
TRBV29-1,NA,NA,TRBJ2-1,CSVTGESYNEQFF,TGCAGCGTTACGGGGGAGTCCTACAATGAGCAGTTCTTC
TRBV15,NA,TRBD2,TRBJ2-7,CATSGGGLAGVNEQYF,TGTGCCACCAGCGGGGGGGGACTAGCGGGAGTCAACGAGCAGTACTTC
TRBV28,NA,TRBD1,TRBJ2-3,CASSLGQGAQDTQYF,TGTGCCAGCAGTTTGGGACAGGGGGCGCAAGATACGCAGTATTTT
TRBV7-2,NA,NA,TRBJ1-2,CASSPGLFGYTF,TGTGCCAGCAGCCCAGGACTTTTTGGCTACACCTTC
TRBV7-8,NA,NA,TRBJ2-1,CASSFSSSSYNEQFF,TGTGCCAGCAGCTTCTCGTCGAGCTCCTACAATGAGCAGTTCTTC
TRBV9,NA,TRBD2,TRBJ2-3,CASSVVGLAVGTDTQYF,TGTGCCAGCAGCGTAGTGGGACTAGCGGTTGGGACAGATACGCAGTATTTT
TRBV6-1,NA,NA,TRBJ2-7,CASSENVGRGEQYF,TGTGCCAGCAGTGAAAACGTCGGCCGGGGGGAGCAGTACTTC
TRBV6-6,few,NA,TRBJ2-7,CASSYPDRDYEQYF,TGTGCCAGCAGTTACCCCGACAGAGACTACGAGCAGTACTTC
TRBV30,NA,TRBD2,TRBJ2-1,CASHRGDEQFF,TGTGCCTCCCACCGGGGGGATGAGCAGTTCTTC
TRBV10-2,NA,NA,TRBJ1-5,CASAISGGNQPQHF,TGCGCCAGCGCTATCTCGGGTGGCAATCAGCCCCAGCATTTT
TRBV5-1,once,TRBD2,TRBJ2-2,CASSLDISGRLTGELFF,TGCGCCAGCAGCTTGGATATTAGCGGGAGACTCACCGGGGAGCTGTTTTTT
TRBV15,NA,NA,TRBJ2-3,CATSRGQGGDTQYF,TGTGCCACCAGCAGAGGACAGGGAGGTGATACGCAGTATTTT
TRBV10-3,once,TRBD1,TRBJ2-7,CAINPTGGNEQYF,TGTGCCATCAACCCGACAGGGGGCAACGAGCAGTACTTC
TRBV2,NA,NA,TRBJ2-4,CASSLAKNIQYF,TGTGCCAGCAGTCTAGCCAAAAACATTCAGTACTTC
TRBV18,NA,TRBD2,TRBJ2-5,CASSPPGGLETQYF,TGTGCCAGCTCACCACCGGGAGGGCTAGAGACCCAGTACTTC
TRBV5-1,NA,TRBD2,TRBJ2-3,CASSLGGGNTDTQYF,TGCGCCAGCAGCTTGGGCGGGGGGAACACAGATACGCAGTATTTT
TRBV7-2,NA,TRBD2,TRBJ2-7,CASSPIPGTSGRMGYEQYF,TGTGCCAGCAGCCCTATTCCAGGGACTAGCGGGAGGATGGGCTACGAGCAGTACTTC
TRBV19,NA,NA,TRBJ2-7,CASSITSRDSYEQYF,TGTGCCAGTAGTATAACTAGCAGAGACTCCTACGAGCAGTACTTC
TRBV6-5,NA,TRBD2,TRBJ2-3,CASSYFPGLADTQYF,TGTGCCAGCAGTTATTTCCCGGGACTAGCGGATACGCAGTATTTT
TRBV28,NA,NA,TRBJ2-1,CASSPDRWKQFF,TGTGCCAGCAGCCCTGACAGGTGGAAACAGTTCTTC
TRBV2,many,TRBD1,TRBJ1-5,CASTRTGGSNQPQHF,TGTGCCAGCACTAGGACAGGGGGAAGCAATCAGCCCCAGCATTTT
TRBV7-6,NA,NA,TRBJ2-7,CASSFSGSSYEQYF,TGTGCCAGCAGCTTTTCCGGGAGCTCCTACGAGCAGTACTTC
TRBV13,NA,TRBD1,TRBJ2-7,CASSFHGTGVEQYF,TGTGCCAGCAGCTTCCACGGGACAGGGGTCGAGCAGTACTTC
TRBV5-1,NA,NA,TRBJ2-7,CASSLARQDEQYF,TGCGCCAGCAGCTTGGCCAGACAGGACGAGCAGTACTTC
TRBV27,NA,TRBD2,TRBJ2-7,CASSLSWRGTYEQYF,TGTGCCAGCAGTTTATCGTGGCGGGGGACCTACGAGCAGTACTTC
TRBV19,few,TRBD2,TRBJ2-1,CASSGGLVPNEQFF,TGTGCCAGTAGTGGGGGACTAGTCCCCAATGAGCAGTTCTTC
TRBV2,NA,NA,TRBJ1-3,CASSERSSGNTIYF,TGTGCCAGCAGTGAACGGAGCTCTGGAAACACCATATATTTT
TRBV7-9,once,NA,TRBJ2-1,CASSLAAGKFYEQFF,TGTGCCAGCAGCTTAGCTGCGGGAAAGTTCTATGAGCAGTTCTTC
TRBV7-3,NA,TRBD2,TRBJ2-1,CASSLTSGGRVNEQFF,TGTGCCAGCAGCCTCACTAGCGGGGGACGGGTCAATGAGCAGTTCTTC
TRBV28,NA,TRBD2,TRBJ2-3,CASSLRPTSGNTDTQYF,TGTGCCAGCAGTTTACGGCCGACTAGCGGAAACACAGATACGCAGTATTTT
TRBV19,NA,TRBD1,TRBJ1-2,CASSTPTGENYGYTF,TGTGCCAGTAGTACGCCGACAGGGGAGAACTATGGCTACACCTTC
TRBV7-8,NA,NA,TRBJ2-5,CASILDYGIGGRAQYF,TGTGCCAGCATCCTAGATTACGGGATCGGCGGTCGGGCCCAGTACTTC